This T cell receptor beta chain is from a study of T cell responses to AZD1222 COVID-19 vaccine (dated by TCRdb to about 2021). Background on the whole study: AZD1222 recipients given second doses at about 4 weeks or at about 12 weeks were pooled, since spike-specific TCR depth and breadth were not found to differ between the two schedules. A total of under 250 trial participants underwent TCR sequencing, of whom more than 200 had received two doses of AZD1222 and roughly 26 had received two doses of the MenACWY control vaccine. Trial participants were enrolled into age subgroups of 18-55, 56-69 and 70-plus years, which contained around 150, 29 and 61 TCR-sequenced participants, respectively.

The CDR3 regions of human TCRbeta chains were analyzed by immunosequencing. The paper's processing steps were these. TCRs in the repertoires were compared against a reference library of SARS-CoV-2-specific TCRs that had been generated with the MIRA antigen-specificity platform. Breadth meant the fraction of unique TCRs that were SARS-CoV-2-associated, whereas depth meant the fraction of total T cells that were SARS-CoV-2-associated. Using the MIRA data, each spike-specific TCR was assigned both to the spike region to which the TCR was reactive and to a CD4 or CD8 class. Log10-transformed breadth and depth values were compared by one-way ANOVA with Sidak's multiple comparisons tests. TCRdb took this table from immuneACCESS and kept in-frame rearrangements with V and J called. Such tables lack part of the clones; where checked against another copy, unresolved V genes explain under half of the gap, and the rest is unexplained. V, J and clone size were drawn from that table, and D and trimming were deduced from the DNA. Counted in this sample were about 150,000 clones; 90% of them appeared once. 1.8% of the sample is in the top ten clones.

Its CDR3 holds 15 amino acids, cysteine through phenylalanine. Only the CDR3 part of the read is kept: 45 bases, read in frame from the first base. Trimming costs V 6 bases and J 8 bases, and their ends lie 22 bases apart. Based on the germline V gene, the CDR1 and CDR2 sequences are SNHLY and FYNNEI. Of note for this clone: Its antigen is still unknown. No much larger clonotype is one base removed from it; base qualities were not supplied.

This specimen's time point label, interpreted: baseline before first vaccination. Vaccinee samples came from UK trials COV001 and COV002, including a single-blind randomized controlled phase 2/3 trial of AZD1222 (ChAdOx1 nCoV-19) in healthy adults. Trial participant PBMC samples were collected at day 0 and day 28 after the second dose for TCRbeta chain sequencing. On the study overall, not on this receptor specifically: The whole spike protein was spanned by vaccine-associated CD4 TCRs, and dominant responses were seen in regions 160-218 and 743-854. After two AZD1222 doses, both the breadth and the depth of spike-specific TCRs were significantly higher than at day 0 and than in MenACWY recipients. Participants were mostly white British and included more females than males, and it was suggested by the authors that clonal diversity may have been underestimated. Only a handful of AZD1222 recipients were SARS-CoV-2 seropositive at baseline, limiting conclusions about previously exposed vaccinees. No day 14 peak-response samples were available, so repertoires were characterized only after the peak T cell response. Reportedly, almost half of the unique spike-specific TCRs recognized epitopes lying outside the regions that are mutated in the B.1.351 and B.1.1.7 variants. In the small 56-69-year group, the increase in depth fell short of significance, most likely because of low power.

The sequence derives from an adult in good health. The sample was peripheral blood, taken on day 0 of AZD1222 vaccination. The rearrangement joined TRBV2 to TRBJ1-2; TRBD1 could be the D gene, as 5 bases match. The DNA sequence is given as TGTGCCAGCAGGCCACGGGGGAACTCACTGGGCGGCTACACCTTC. This is translated as CASRPRGNSLGGYTF.